Following are 11 T cell receptor beta chains from one sample sequenced in a study of blood T cell repertoires in COVID-19. TCRdb's copy holds only in-frame clones and misses some; the assay was immunoSEQ multiplex PCR. The table has about 480,000 clones, roughly 88% seen once. Specimen: PBMCs or T cells enriched from blood (not recorded which). The receptors originated from a woman between 40 and 50 years old who had recovered from COVID-19.

V and J are TRBV9 and TRBJ1-5, with D possibly being TRBD1 (6 bases). The CDR3 runs 14 residues. V was cut by 3 bases and J by 4 bases, with 11 bases left in between. CDR1 and CDR2 (germline): SGDLS, YYNGEE. The CDR3 DNA sequence: TGTGCCAGCAGCGGGGGGCAGGGGAATCAGCCCCAGCATTTT. This translates into CASSGGQGNQPQHF.

The chain couples TRBV3-1 (or the pseudogene TRBV3-2) to TRBJ2-7; D not certain. This CDR3 contains 16 residues. Germline lookup yields CDR1 LGHDT and CDR2 YNNKEL (reference sequence). V was pared by 3 bases and J by 4 bases, with 19 bases between. The CDR3 DNA follows: TGTGCCAGCAGCCATCCTCGCGGTTCTGGTAGGTACGAGCAGTACTTC. Protein product: CASSHPRGSGRYEQYF.

J is TRBJ1-5 and V is TRBV30; 8 bases align to TRBD1. Germline V gives CDR1 GTSNPN, CDR2 SVGIG (reference sequence). CDR3 length equals 13 residues. Trimming cost V 2 bases and J 10 bases; bases outside gene matches: 7. CDR3 protein: CAWSSGGRIPQHF. The CDR3 DNA sequence: TGTGCCTGGAGTTCAGGGGGCCGAATTCCCCAGCATTTT.

V usage is TRBV9 and J usage is TRBJ2-2; 9 bases match TRBD1. V gave up 3 bases and J gave up 5 bases; unmatched junction bases: 17. CDR3 length: 19 amino acids. Germline values: CDR1 SGDLS, CDR2 YYNGEE. The CDR3 loop is CASSEYPTTGGRGTGELFF. The CDR3 DNA reads as TGTGCCAGCAGCGAGTATCCCACTACAGGGGGCCGGGGGACCGGGGAGCTGTTTTTT.

This rearrangement joins TRBV7-2 to TRBJ1-1, with TRBD1 matching over 8 bases. With V trimmed by 5 bases and J by 3 bases, 17 bases remained unmatched. CDR1 is SGHTA, CDR2 FQGNSA, per germline. CDR3 size: 18 residues. This chain's CDR3 is CASSPGGARGLADTEAFF. The DNA of the CDR3 is TGTGCCAGCAGCCCAGGAGGGGCCAGGGGGCTTGCGGACACTGAAGCTTTCTTT. Full variable domain (missing parts from reference TRBV7-2 and TRBJ1-1): GAGVSQSPSNKVTEKGKDVELRCDPISGHTALYWYRQSLGQGLEFLIYFQGNSAPDKSGLPSDRFSAERTGGSVSTLTIQRTQQEDSAVYLCASSPGGARGLADTEAFFGQGTRLTVV.

The V call is TRBV27, the J call TRBJ2-1, with TRBD2 matching 12 bases. After removal of 2 bases from V and 10 bases from J, the junction contained 3 bases not matched to a gene. CDR3 length: 14 residues. CDR1 MNHEY and CDR2 SMNVEV come from the germline V gene (reference sequence). The CDR3 spells CASSLQTSGGEQFF. The CDR3 nucleotides are TGTGCCAGCAGTTTACAGACTAGCGGGGGCGAGCAGTTCTTC.

This clone was found once. V usage is TRBV11-2 and J usage is TRBJ2-1; D might be TRBD2 (6 bases). The CDR3 has 14 residues. Looked up from germline, CDR1 is SGHAT and CDR2 is FQNNGV. The V and J ends lost 5 bases and 10 bases respectively, with 18 bases between them. The CDR3 DNA reads as TGTGCCAGCAGCCCAAGCGGGTCCCCCAGGGAGCAGTTCTTC. It encodes CASSPSGSPREQFF.

Turning to this clone: Possible read error: a much larger clone is one base away. The V and J genes are TRBV10-1 and TRBJ2-5, with 13 positions matching TRBD2. Germline trimming cut 3 bases from V and 2 bases from J; bases unmatched to any gene: 0. Looked up from germline, CDR1 is WNHNN and CDR2 is SYGVQD (reference sequence). The CDR3 has 15 residues. The CDR3 spells CASSELAGGQETQYF. CDR3 nucleotides: TGCGCCAGCAGTGAACTAGCGGGAGGGCAAGAGACCCAGTACTTC.

The chain couples TRBV7-2 to TRBJ1-1; no definite D call. The CDR3 covers 13 residues. V lost 1 base to trimming and J lost 4 bases, with 7 bases between them. Germline V gene lookup returns CDR1 SGHTA and CDR2 FQGNSA. The CDR3, as DNA: TGTGCCAGCAGCTTAGGAGGATTCACTGAAGCTTTCTTT. It yields the protein CASSLGGFTEAFF.

The chain is built from TRBV10-1 and TRBJ1-3; D is unclear. This CDR3 region has 12 residues. The germline V gene has CDR1 WNHNN and CDR2 SYGVQD (reference sequence). V was cut by 7 bases and J by 4 bases, with 8 bases left in between. The CDR3 loop reads CASIPVGNTIYF. CDR3 coding DNA: TGCGCCAGCATCCCGGTAGGAAACACCATATATTTT.

The CDR3 bases are TGTGCCAGCTCACCGGAGGGGAGGGGGCAGTACTTC. The encoded protein is CASSPEGRGQYF. The chain has TRBV18 and TRBJ2-7; 7 nucleotides agree with TRBD2. The V and J ends lost 3 bases and 9 bases, in that order; junction bases with no gene match: 5. CDR3 length equals 12 residues. Germline-derived CDR1 and CDR2 are KGHSH and LQKENI.